Listed below are T cell receptor beta chains from one sample, sequenced in a study of spatial heterogeneity in lung cancer. One entry per CDR3 protein results from TCRdb running MiXCR on the 5' RACE reads. The data hold about 30,000 distinct CDR3 sequences, with approximately 6% observed a single time. Sequenced material: PBMCs, taken at follow-up. Receptors originate from a male donor with early-stage non-small cell lung cancer. Each CDR3 is given with its conserved first and last residue. D genes are given only for firm matches. Clone size, where shown, is once, few, many, or a class for clones that have expanded.

d_call: TRBD1; cdr3_length: 12; clone_size: many; j_call: TRBJ1-1; v_call: TRBV2; cdr3_aa: CASSTTGVEAFF; cdr3_nt: TGTGCCAGCAGTACTACAGGGGTTGAAGCTTTCTTT
d_call: .; cdr3_length: 14; clone_size: many; j_call: TRBJ2-1; v_call: TRBV7-3; cdr3_aa: CASSLAGTYNEQFF; cdr3_nt: TGTGCCAGCAGCTTAGCGGGGACTTACAATGAGCAGTTCTTC
d_call: TRBD2; cdr3_length: 16; clone_size: many; j_call: TRBJ2-1; v_call: TRBV6-6; cdr3_aa: CASSFFGGAGNNEQFF; cdr3_nt: TGTGCCAGCAGTTTCTTCGGGGGAGCGGGAAACAATGAGCAGTTCTTC
d_call: .; cdr3_length: 16; clone_size: few; j_call: TRBJ1-5; v_call: TRBV30; cdr3_aa: CAWGIPVGGSNQPQHF; cdr3_nt: TGTGCCTGGGGAATCCCCGTAGGGGGTTCCAATCAGCCCCAGCATTTT
d_call: .; cdr3_length: 13; clone_size: many; j_call: TRBJ2-7; v_call: TRBV12-3/TRBV12-4; cdr3_aa: CASSRDSSYEQYF; cdr3_nt: TGTGCCAGCAGCCGTGACAGCTCCTACGAGCAGTACTTC
d_call: .; cdr3_length: 15; clone_size: many; j_call: TRBJ2-2; v_call: TRBV10-3; cdr3_aa: CAISESDSSAGELFF; cdr3_nt: TGTGCCATCAGTGAGTCAGACAGTTCCGCCGGGGAGCTGTTTTTT
d_call: .; cdr3_length: 14; clone_size: many; j_call: TRBJ1-3; v_call: TRBV5-1; cdr3_aa: CASSLTSPGNTIYF; cdr3_nt: TGCGCCAGCAGCTTGACGAGCCCTGGAAACACCATATATTTT
d_call: TRBD1; cdr3_length: 14; clone_size: many; j_call: TRBJ2-7; v_call: TRBV27; cdr3_aa: CASRQTGATYEQYF; cdr3_nt: TGTGCCAGCAGGCAAACAGGGGCGACCTACGAGCAGTACTTC
d_call: .; cdr3_length: 12; clone_size: few; j_call: TRBJ2-3; v_call: TRBV7-2; cdr3_aa: CASSSNTDTQYF; cdr3_nt: TGTGCCAGCAGCTCGAACACAGATACGCAGTATTTT
d_call: TRBD1; cdr3_length: 13; clone_size: many; j_call: TRBJ1-5; v_call: TRBV6-2/TRBV6-3; cdr3_aa: CASQDRVNQPQHF; cdr3_nt: TGTGCCAGCCAAGACAGGGTGAATCAGCCCCAGCATTTT
d_call: .; cdr3_length: 14; clone_size: .; j_call: TRBJ1-5; v_call: TRBV3-1; cdr3_aa: CASNEGLSNQPQHF; cdr3_nt: TGTGCCAGCAACGAGGGTCTTAGCAATCAGCCCCAGCATTTT
d_call: TRBD1; cdr3_length: 15; clone_size: many; j_call: TRBJ1-6; v_call: TRBV20-1; cdr3_aa: CSARDTGGRNSPLHF; cdr3_nt: TGCAGTGCTAGAGACACAGGGGGCCGAAATTCACCCCTCCACTTT
d_call: .; cdr3_length: 15; clone_size: .; j_call: TRBJ1-1; v_call: TRBV18; cdr3_aa: CASSTTWGRDTEAFF; cdr3_nt: TGTGCCAGCTCAACCACTTGGGGGCGAGACACTGAAGCTTTCTTT
d_call: .; cdr3_length: 12; clone_size: many; j_call: TRBJ1-2; v_call: TRBV23-1; cdr3_aa: CASSSSGRIRTF; cdr3_nt: TGCGCCAGCAGTTCCTCGGGACGAATAAGAACCTTC
d_call: TRBD1; cdr3_length: 14; clone_size: .; j_call: TRBJ1-2; v_call: TRBV5-4; cdr3_aa: CASSFGQATFPYTF; cdr3_nt: TGTGCCAGCAGCTTTGGACAGGCGACATTCCCCTACACCTTC
d_call: TRBD2; cdr3_length: 16; clone_size: few; j_call: TRBJ2-3; v_call: TRBV27; cdr3_aa: CASSLVASGGIDTQYF; cdr3_nt: TGTGCCAGCAGTTTAGTCGCTAGCGGGGGGATAGATACGCAGTATTTT
d_call: .; cdr3_length: 12; clone_size: many; j_call: TRBJ2-1; v_call: TRBV6-2/TRBV6-3; cdr3_aa: CASRPRGDEQFF; cdr3_nt: TGTGCCAGCAGACCCCGAGGGGATGAGCAGTTCTTC
d_call: TRBD1; cdr3_length: 14; clone_size: many; j_call: TRBJ2-2; v_call: TRBV27; cdr3_aa: CASRQERGLPELFF; cdr3_nt: TGTGCCAGCAGACAAGAGAGGGGGCTTCCTGAGCTGTTTTTT
d_call: .; cdr3_length: 13; clone_size: few; j_call: TRBJ1-6; v_call: TRBV20-1; cdr3_aa: CSAPGLSNSPLHF; cdr3_nt: TGCAGTGCTCCGGGACTCAGTAATTCACCCCTCCACTTT
d_call: .; cdr3_length: 15; clone_size: many; j_call: TRBJ2-1; v_call: TRBV20-1; cdr3_aa: CSAGDNSGVGNEQFF; cdr3_nt: TGCAGTGCTGGCGACAATTCTGGCGTAGGTAATGAGCAGTTCTTC
d_call: TRBD2; cdr3_length: 15; clone_size: .; j_call: TRBJ2-1; v_call: TRBV18; cdr3_aa: CASSPLGLAGNEQFF; cdr3_nt: TGTGCCAGCTCACCACTGGGACTAGCGGGGAATGAGCAGTTCTTC
d_call: .; cdr3_length: 15; clone_size: .; j_call: TRBJ2-5; v_call: TRBV6-1; cdr3_aa: CASTPEGVEGWTQYF; cdr3_nt: TGTGCCAGCACCCCCGAGGGGGTGGAGGGGTGGACCCAGTACTTC
d_call: .; cdr3_length: 14; clone_size: many; j_call: TRBJ2-7; v_call: TRBV15; cdr3_aa: CATSREDGRVEQYF; cdr3_nt: TGTGCCACCAGCAGAGAAGACGGACGCGTCGAGCAGTACTTC
d_call: TRBD1; cdr3_length: 15; clone_size: many; j_call: TRBJ2-5; v_call: TRBV3-1; cdr3_aa: CASRETGTEQETQYF; cdr3_nt: TGTGCCAGCAGAGAAACCGGGACAGAACAAGAGACCCAGTACTTC
d_call: .; cdr3_length: 15; clone_size: .; j_call: TRBJ1-4; v_call: TRBV19; cdr3_aa: CAGSINTATNEKLFF; cdr3_nt: TGTGCCGGTAGTATTAACACCGCAACTAATGAAAAACTGTTTTTT
d_call: TRBD2; cdr3_length: 15; clone_size: many; j_call: TRBJ2-1; v_call: TRBV11-3; cdr3_aa: CASSFWREYDNEQFF; cdr3_nt: TGTGCCAGCAGCTTTTGGCGGGAGTACGACAATGAGCAGTTCTTC
d_call: TRBD2; cdr3_length: 14; clone_size: .; j_call: TRBJ2-3; v_call: TRBV27; cdr3_aa: CASSSRLAGHTQYF; cdr3_nt: TGTGCCAGCAGTTCTCGACTAGCGGGCCATACGCAGTATTTT
d_call: .; cdr3_length: 13; clone_size: many; j_call: TRBJ1-1; v_call: TRBV7-3; cdr3_aa: CASSSQIYTEAFF; cdr3_nt: TGTGCCAGCAGCTCTCAAATATACACTGAAGCTTTCTTT
d_call: TRBD1; cdr3_length: 16; clone_size: many; j_call: TRBJ1-5; v_call: TRBV13; cdr3_aa: CASSLGYRGQNQPQHF; cdr3_nt: TGTGCCAGCAGCTTAGGTTACAGGGGTCAAAATCAGCCCCAGCATTTT
d_call: .; cdr3_length: 12; clone_size: few; j_call: TRBJ1-1; v_call: TRBV10-3; cdr3_aa: CAISEQGTEAFF; cdr3_nt: TGTGCCATCAGTGAACAGGGAACTGAAGCTTTCTTT
d_call: .; cdr3_length: 13; clone_size: few; j_call: TRBJ1-2; v_call: TRBV29-1; cdr3_aa: CSDGQPPSYGYTF; cdr3_nt: TGCAGCGATGGACAACCCCCTAGCTATGGCTACACCTTC
d_call: .; cdr3_length: 16; clone_size: many; j_call: TRBJ1-6; v_call: TRBV18; cdr3_aa: CASSQNLGQNNSPLHF; cdr3_nt: TGTGCCAGCTCACAGAACCTTGGACAGAATAATTCACCCCTCCACTTT
d_call: .; cdr3_length: 17; clone_size: few; j_call: TRBJ2-1; v_call: TRBV18; cdr3_aa: CASSPRGGRDAYNEQFF; cdr3_nt: TGTGCCAGCTCACCACGAGGCGGGCGGGATGCCTACAATGAGCAGTTCTTC
d_call: .; cdr3_length: 16; clone_size: many; j_call: TRBJ2-1; v_call: TRBV21-1; cdr3_aa: CASRGKGRGAYNEQFF; cdr3_nt: TGTGCCAGCAGGGGAAAGGGACGCGGGGCCTACAATGAGCAGTTCTTC
d_call: .; cdr3_length: 13; clone_size: many; j_call: TRBJ1-1; v_call: TRBV5-1; cdr3_aa: CASTGAAGTEAFF; cdr3_nt: TGCGCCAGCACTGGGGCGGCGGGCACTGAAGCTTTCTTT
d_call: TRBD2; cdr3_length: 14; clone_size: many; j_call: TRBJ2-7; v_call: TRBV6-2/TRBV6-3; cdr3_aa: CASSLAGESYEQYF; cdr3_nt: TGTGCCAGCAGTCTAGCGGGGGAATCTTACGAGCAGTACTTC
d_call: .; cdr3_length: 12; clone_size: few; j_call: TRBJ2-1; v_call: TRBV12-3/TRBV12-4; cdr3_aa: CASSRLYNEQFF; cdr3_nt: TGTGCCAGCAGTCGACTATACAATGAGCAGTTCTTC
d_call: TRBD2; cdr3_length: 14; clone_size: many; j_call: TRBJ2-3; v_call: TRBV10-2; cdr3_aa: CASSAAGGADTQYF; cdr3_nt: TGCGCCAGCAGTGCTGCGGGGGGGGCAGATACGCAGTATTTT
d_call: .; cdr3_length: 16; clone_size: many; j_call: TRBJ1-2; v_call: TRBV3-1; cdr3_aa: CASSQDGIEANYGYTF; cdr3_nt: TGTGCCAGCAGCCAAGATGGAATCGAGGCGAACTATGGCTACACCTTC
d_call: .; cdr3_length: 13; clone_size: few; j_call: TRBJ2-2; v_call: TRBV7-2; cdr3_aa: CASSFQGVGELFF; cdr3_nt: TGTGCCAGCAGCTTCCAAGGGGTCGGGGAGCTGTTTTTT
d_call: TRBD1; cdr3_length: 13; clone_size: many; j_call: TRBJ1-4; v_call: TRBV29-1; cdr3_aa: CSVTGTGDEKLFF; cdr3_nt: TGCAGCGTGACCGGGACAGGAGATGAAAAACTGTTTTTT
d_call: .; cdr3_length: 12; clone_size: many; j_call: TRBJ1-5; v_call: TRBV6-2/TRBV6-3; cdr3_aa: CASRWSGQPQHF; cdr3_nt: TGTGCCAGCAGGTGGAGTGGGCAGCCCCAGCATTTT
d_call: TRBD1; cdr3_length: 16; clone_size: many; j_call: TRBJ1-1; v_call: TRBV18; cdr3_aa: CASSPRDSFGGTEAFF; cdr3_nt: TGTGCCAGCTCACCCCGGGACAGCTTTGGTGGAACTGAAGCTTTCTTT
d_call: .; cdr3_length: 15; clone_size: many; j_call: TRBJ1-1; v_call: TRBV14; cdr3_aa: CASSPRTGFTAEAFF; cdr3_nt: TGTGCCAGCAGCCCCCGTACAGGGTTTACCGCTGAAGCTTTCTTT
d_call: .; cdr3_length: 14; clone_size: many; j_call: TRBJ1-5; v_call: TRBV6-5; cdr3_aa: CAVRRMDSNQPQHF; cdr3_nt: TGTGCCGTGAGACGGATGGATAGCAATCAGCCCCAGCATTTT